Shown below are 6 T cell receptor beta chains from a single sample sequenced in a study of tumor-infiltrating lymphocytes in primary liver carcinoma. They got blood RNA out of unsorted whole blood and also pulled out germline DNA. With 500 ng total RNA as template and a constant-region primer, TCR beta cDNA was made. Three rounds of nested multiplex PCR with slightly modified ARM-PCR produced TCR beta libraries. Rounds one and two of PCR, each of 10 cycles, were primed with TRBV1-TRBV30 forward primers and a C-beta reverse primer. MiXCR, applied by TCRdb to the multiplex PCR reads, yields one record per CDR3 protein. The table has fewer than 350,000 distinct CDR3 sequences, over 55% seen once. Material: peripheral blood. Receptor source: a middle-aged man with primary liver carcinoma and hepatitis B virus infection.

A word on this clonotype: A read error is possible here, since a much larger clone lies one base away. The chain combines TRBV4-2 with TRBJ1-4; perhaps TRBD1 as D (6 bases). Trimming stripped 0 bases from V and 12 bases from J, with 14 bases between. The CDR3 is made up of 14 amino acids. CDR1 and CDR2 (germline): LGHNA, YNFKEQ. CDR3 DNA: TGTGCCAGCAGCCAAGACACAGGGAGGGAAGAACTGTTTTTT. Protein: CASSQDTGREELFF.

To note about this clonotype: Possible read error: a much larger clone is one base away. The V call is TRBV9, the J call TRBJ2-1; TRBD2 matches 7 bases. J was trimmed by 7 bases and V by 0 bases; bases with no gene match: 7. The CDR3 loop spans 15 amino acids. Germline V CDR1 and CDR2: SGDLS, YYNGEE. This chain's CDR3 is CASSVDLLRGNEQFF. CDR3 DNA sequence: TGTGCCAGCAGCGTAGATCTTCTGCGGGGGAATGAGCAGTTCTTC.

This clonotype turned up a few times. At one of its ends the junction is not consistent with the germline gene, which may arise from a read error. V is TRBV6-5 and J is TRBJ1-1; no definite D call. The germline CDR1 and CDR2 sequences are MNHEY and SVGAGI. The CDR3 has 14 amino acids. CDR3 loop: CASKETARNTEAFF. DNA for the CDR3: TGTGCCAGCAAAGAGACGGCCCGGAACACTGAGGCTTTCTTT.

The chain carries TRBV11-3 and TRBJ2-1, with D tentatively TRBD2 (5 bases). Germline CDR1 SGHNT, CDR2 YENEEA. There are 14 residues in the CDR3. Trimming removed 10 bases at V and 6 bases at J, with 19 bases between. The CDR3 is CANNPRFEGNEQFF. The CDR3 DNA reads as TGTGCCAACAACCCTAGGTTTGAGGGCAATGAGCAGTTCTTC.

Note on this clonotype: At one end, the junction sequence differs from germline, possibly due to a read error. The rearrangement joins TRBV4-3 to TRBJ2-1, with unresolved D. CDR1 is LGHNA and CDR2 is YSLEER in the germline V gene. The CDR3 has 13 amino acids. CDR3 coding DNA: TGCGCCAGCAGCCAACATCGTGTCGGTGAGCAGTTATTC. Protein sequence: CASSQHRVGEQLF.

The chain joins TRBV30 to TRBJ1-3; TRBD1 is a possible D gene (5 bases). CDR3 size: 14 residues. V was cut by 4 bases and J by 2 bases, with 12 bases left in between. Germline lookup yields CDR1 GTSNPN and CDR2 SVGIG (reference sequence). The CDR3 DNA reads TGTGCCTGGAACAAAGTGACAGCTGGAAACACCATATATTTT. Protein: CAWNKVTAGNTIYF. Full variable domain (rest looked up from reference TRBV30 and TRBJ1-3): SQTIHQWPATLVQPVGSPLSLECTVEGTSNPNLYWYRQAAGRGLQLLFYSVGIGQISSEVPQNLSASRPQDRQFILSSKKLLLSDSGFYLCAWNKVTAGNTIYFGEGSWLTVV.